This is a list of T cell receptor beta chains from one sample in a study of blood T cell repertoires in COVID-19. TCRdb's copy holds only in-frame clones and misses some; the assay was immunoSEQ multiplex PCR. Seen here are 150,000 to 200,000 clones, under 90% observed once, and the top ten hold approximately 14%. Sequencing was carried out using peripheral blood. The receptors were sampled from a woman between 70 and 85 years old with COVID-19, enrolled during active disease. The CDR3 runs from the conserved cysteine through the conserved F or W.

v_gene	j_gene	CDR3aa
TRBV2	TRBJ2-7	CASQRDSASYEQYF
TRBV11-2	TRBJ1-4	CASSTGTAREKLFF
TRBV5-4	TRBJ2-3	CASSLDGGTDTQYF
TRBV7-9	TRBJ1-4	CASLGTGNEKLFF
TRBV6-5	TRBJ1-5	CASSYSENQPQHF
TRBV5-1	TRBJ1-1	CASSQLARGSTEAFF
TRBV6-6	TRBJ1-5	CASRTGSPDQPQHF
TRBV30	TRBJ1-1	CAWSQRTDIPEAFF
TRBV19	TRBJ2-3	CASSKDSASSTDTQYF
TRBV15	TRBJ2-3	CATSRGLADSTDTQYF
TRBV28	TRBJ1-5	CASSFEEPDWTQHF
TRBV15	TRBJ2-1	CATRVAGGSYNEQFF
TRBV9	TRBJ2-2	CASRGTGLAAGELFF
TRBV3-1/TRBV3-2	TRBJ2-7	CASSFAGTLIDEQYF
TRBV28	TRBJ2-3	CASSSGRGAPSTDTQYF
TRBV9	TRBJ1-6	CASSSGGSGSPLHF
TRBV2	TRBJ2-5	CASSETSETQYF
TRBV28	TRBJ2-5	CASSLAGSEETQYF
TRBV30	TRBJ1-1	CAWSTPGQGVSRGTEAFF
TRBV20-1	TRBJ1-4	CSASNTGGNEKLFF
TRBV7-8	TRBJ1-2	CASSYRDTYGYTF
TRBV6-5	TRBJ2-1	CASTGVLEQFF
TRBV6-5	TRBJ1-2	CAGSGGRGYTF